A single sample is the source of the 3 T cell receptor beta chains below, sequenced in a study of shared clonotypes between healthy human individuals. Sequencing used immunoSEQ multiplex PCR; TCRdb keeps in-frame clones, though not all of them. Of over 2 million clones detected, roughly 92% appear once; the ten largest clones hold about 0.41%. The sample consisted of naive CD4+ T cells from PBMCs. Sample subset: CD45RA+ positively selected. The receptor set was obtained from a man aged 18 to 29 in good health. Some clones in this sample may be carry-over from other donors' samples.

The chain's CDR3 is CASSLGQGQDYEQYF. The CDR3 coding sequence is TGTGCCAGCAGCTTAGGTCAGGGACAGGACTACGAGCAGTACTTC. The rearrangement joins TRBV11-3 to TRBJ2-7; 8 positions agree with TRBD1. The germline V gene encodes CDR1 SGHNT and CDR2 YENEEA. This CDR3 has 15 amino acids. J gave up 3 bases and V 1 base, and 5 bases lay outside the gene matches.

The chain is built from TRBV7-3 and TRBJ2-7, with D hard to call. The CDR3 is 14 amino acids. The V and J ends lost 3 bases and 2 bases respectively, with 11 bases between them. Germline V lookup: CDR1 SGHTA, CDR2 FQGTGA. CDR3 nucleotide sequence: TGTGCCAGCAGCTTTACGGGCGGTACCTACGAGCAGTACTTC. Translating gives CASSFTGGTYEQYF.

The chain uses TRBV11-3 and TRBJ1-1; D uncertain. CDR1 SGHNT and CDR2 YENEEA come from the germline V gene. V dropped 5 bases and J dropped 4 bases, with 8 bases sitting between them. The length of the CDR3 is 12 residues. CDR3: CASSQSGTEAFF. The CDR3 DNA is TGTGCCAGCAGCCAGTCGGGCACTGAAGCTTTCTTT.